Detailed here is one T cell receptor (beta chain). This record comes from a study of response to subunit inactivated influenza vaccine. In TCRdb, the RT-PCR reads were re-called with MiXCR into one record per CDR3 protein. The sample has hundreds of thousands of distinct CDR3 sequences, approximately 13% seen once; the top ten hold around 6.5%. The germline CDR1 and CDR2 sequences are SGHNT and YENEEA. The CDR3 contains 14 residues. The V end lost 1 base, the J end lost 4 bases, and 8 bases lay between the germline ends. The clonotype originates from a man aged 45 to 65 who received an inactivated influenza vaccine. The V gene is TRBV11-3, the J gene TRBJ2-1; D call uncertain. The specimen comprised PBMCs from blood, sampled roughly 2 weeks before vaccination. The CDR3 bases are TGTGCCAGCAGCTTAGTTGGTGATTACAATGAGCAGTTCTTC. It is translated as CASSLVGDYNEQFF. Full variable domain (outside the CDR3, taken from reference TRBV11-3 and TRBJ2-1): EAGVVQSPRYKIIEKKQPVAFWCNPISGHNTLYWYLQNLGQGPELLIRYENEEAVDDSQLPKDRFSAERLKGVDSTLKIQPAELGDSAVYLCASSLVGDYNEQFFGPGTRLTVL.